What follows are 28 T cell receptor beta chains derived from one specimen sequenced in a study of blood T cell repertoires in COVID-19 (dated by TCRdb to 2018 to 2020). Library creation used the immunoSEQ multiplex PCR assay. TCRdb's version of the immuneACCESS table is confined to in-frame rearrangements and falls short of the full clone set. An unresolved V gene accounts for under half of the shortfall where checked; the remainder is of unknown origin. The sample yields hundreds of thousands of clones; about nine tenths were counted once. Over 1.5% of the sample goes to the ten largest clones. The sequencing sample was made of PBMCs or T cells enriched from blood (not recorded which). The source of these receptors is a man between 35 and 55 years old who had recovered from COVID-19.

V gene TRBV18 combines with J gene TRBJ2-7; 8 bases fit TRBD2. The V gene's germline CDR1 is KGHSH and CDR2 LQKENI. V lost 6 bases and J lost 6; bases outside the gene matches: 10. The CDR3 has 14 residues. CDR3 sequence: CASSSTTGGGEQYF. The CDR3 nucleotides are TGTGCCAGCTCTTCTACTACGGGAGGGGGCGAGCAGTACTTC.

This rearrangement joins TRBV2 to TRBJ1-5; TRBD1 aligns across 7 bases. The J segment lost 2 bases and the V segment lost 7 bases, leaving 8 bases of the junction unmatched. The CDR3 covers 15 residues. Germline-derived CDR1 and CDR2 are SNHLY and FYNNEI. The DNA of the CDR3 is TGTGCCAGCACGAATGGACAGGAGGGCAATCAGCCCCAGCATTTT. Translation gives CASTNGQEGNQPQHF.

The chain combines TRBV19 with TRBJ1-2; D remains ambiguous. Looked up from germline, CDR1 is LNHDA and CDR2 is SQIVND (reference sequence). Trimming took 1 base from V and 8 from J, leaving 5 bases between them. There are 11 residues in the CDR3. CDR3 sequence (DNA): TGTGCCAGTAGTATAGGTGGCGGCTACACCTTC. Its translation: CASSIGGGYTF.

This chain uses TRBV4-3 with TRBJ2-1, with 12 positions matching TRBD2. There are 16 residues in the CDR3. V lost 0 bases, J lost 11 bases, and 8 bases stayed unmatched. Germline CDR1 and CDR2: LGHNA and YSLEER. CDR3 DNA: TGCGCCAGCAGCCAAGATATTCTAGCGGGGGGGTATAAGCAGTTCTTC. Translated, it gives CASSQDILAGGYKQFF.

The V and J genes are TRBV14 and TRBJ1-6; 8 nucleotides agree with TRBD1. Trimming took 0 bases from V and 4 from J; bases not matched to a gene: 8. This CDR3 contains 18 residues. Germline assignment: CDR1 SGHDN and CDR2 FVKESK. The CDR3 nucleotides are TGTGCCAGCAGCCAAGATTTGACAGGGGCGCTTTATAATTCACCCCTCCACTTT. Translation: CASSQDLTGALYNSPLHF.

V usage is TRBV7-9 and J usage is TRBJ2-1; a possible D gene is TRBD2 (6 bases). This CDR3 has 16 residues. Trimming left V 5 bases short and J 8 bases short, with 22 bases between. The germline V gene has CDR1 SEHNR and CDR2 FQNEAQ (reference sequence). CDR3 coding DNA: TGTGCCAGCAGCCCGAGACCGGCGGGGTTACTGGATGAGCAGTTCTTC. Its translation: CASSPRPAGLLDEQFF.

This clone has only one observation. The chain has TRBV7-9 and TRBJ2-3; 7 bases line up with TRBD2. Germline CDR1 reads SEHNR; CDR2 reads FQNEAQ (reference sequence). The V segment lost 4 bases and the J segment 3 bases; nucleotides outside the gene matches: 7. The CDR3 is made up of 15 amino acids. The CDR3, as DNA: TGTGCCAGCAGCTCGCGGACTAGTAGGACAGATACGCAGTATTTT. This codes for CASSSRTSRTDTQYF.

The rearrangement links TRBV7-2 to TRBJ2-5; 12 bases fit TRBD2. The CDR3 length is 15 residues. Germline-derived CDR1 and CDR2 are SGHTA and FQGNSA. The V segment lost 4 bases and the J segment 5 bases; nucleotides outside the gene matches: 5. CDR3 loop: CASSSTGTSGETQYF. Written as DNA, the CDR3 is TGTGCCAGCAGCTCTACCGGGACTAGCGGGGAGACCCAGTACTTC.

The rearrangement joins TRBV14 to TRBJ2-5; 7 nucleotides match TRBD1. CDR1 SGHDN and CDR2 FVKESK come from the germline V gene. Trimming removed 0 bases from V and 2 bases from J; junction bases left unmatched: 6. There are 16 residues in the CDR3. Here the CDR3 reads CASSQDGAGGQETQYF. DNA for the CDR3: TGTGCCAGCAGCCAAGATGGCGCAGGGGGACAAGAGACCCAGTACTTC.

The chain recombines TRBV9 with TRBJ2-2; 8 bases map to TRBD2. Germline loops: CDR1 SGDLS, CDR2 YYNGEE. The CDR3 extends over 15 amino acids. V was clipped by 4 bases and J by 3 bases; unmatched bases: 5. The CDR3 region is CASSPAGADTGELFF. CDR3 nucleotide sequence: TGTGCCAGCAGCCCAGCGGGGGCCGACACCGGGGAGCTGTTTTTT.

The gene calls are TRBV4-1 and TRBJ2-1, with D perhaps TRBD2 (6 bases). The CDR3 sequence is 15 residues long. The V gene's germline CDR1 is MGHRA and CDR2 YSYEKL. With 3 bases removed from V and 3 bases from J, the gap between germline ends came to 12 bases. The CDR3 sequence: CASSHRDSLYNEQFF. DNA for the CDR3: TGCGCCAGCAGCCACCGGGACTCCCTCTACAATGAGCAGTTCTTC.

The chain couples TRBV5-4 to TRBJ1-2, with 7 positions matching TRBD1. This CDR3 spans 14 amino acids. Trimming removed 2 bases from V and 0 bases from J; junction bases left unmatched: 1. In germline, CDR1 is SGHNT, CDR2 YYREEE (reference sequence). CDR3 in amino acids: CASSLGGANYGYTF. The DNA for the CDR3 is TGTGCCAGCAGCTTAGGGGGCGCTAACTATGGCTACACCTTC.

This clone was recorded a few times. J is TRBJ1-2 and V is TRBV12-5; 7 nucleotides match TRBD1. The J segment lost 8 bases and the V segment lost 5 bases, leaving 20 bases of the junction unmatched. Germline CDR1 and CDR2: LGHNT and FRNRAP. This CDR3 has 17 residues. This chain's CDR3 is CASGPRVTPDRVEGYTF. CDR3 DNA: TGTGCTAGTGGTCCCCGGGTAACGCCAGACAGGGTCGAGGGCTACACCTTC.

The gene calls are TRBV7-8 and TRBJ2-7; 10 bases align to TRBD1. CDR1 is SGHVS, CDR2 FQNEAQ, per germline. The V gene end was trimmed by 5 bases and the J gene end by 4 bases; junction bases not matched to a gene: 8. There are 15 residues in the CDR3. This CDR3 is CASSPIRQGAYEQYF. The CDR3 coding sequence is TGTGCCAGCAGCCCGATCAGACAGGGGGCTTACGAGCAGTACTTC.

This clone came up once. In DNA, the CDR3 is TGTGCCTGGAGCCAGCGGGTAGACACCGGGGAGCTGTTTTTT. Amino acid sequence: CAWSQRVDTGELFF. This chain connects TRBV30 to TRBJ2-2; possibly TRBD2 for D (6 bases). This CDR3 comprises 14 residues. Germline CDR1 is GTSNPN and CDR2 is SVGIG (reference sequence). The V gene lost 3 bases and the J gene lost 3 bases, with 11 bases spanning the gap.

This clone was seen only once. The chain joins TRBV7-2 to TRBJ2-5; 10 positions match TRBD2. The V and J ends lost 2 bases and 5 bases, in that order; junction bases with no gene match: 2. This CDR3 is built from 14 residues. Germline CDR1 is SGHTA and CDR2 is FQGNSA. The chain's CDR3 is CASSLQRGGETQYF. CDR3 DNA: TGTGCCAGCAGCTTACAGCGGGGGGGCGAGACCCAGTACTTC.

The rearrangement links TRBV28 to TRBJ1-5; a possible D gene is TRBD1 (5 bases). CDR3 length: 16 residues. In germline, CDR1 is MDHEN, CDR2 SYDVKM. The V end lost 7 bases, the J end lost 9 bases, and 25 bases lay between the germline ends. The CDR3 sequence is CASNPPSGQFSRPQHF. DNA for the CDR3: TGTGCCAGCAATCCCCCGTCAGGGCAGTTTAGTAGGCCCCAGCATTTT.

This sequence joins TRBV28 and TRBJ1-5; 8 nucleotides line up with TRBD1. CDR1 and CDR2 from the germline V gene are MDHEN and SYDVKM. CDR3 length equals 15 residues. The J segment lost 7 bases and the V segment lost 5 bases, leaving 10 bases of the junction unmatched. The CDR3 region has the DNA TGTGCCAGCAGTCCCGGACAGGGCCCGGGACAGCCCCAGCATTTT. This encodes CASSPGQGPGQPQHF.

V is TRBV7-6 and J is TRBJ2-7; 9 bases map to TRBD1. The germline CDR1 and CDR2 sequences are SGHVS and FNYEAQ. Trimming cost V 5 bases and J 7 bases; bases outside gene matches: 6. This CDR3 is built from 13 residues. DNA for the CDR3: TGTGCCAGCAGCAAACGGGACAGGGCAGAGCAGTACTTC. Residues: CASSKRDRAEQYF.

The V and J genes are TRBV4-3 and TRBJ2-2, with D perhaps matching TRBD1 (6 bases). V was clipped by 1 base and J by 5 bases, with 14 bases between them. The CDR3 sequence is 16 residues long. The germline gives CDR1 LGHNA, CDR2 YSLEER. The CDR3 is CASSQGRTAITGELFF. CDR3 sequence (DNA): TGCGCCAGCAGCCAAGGAAGGACAGCTATTACCGGGGAGCTGTTTTTT.

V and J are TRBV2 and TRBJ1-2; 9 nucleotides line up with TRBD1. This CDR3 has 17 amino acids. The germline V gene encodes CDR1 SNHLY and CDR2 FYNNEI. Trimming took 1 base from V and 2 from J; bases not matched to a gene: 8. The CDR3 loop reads CASSEGGQGGINYGYTF. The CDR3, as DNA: TGTGCCAGCAGTGAAGGGGGACAGGGAGGTATAAACTATGGCTACACCTTC.

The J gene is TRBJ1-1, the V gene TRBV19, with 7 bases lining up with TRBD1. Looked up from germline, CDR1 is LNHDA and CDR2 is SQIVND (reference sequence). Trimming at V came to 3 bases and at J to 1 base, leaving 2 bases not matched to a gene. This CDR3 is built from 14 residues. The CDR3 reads CASSIGQENTEAFF. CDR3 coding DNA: TGTGCCAGTAGTATCGGACAGGAGAACACTGAAGCTTTCTTT. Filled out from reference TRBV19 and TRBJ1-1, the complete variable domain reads DGGITQSPKYLFRKEGQNVTLSCEQNLNHDAMYWYRQDPGQGLRLIYYSQIVNDFQKGDIAEGYSVSREKKESFPLTVTSAQKNPTAFYLCASSIGQENTEAFFGQGTRLTVV.

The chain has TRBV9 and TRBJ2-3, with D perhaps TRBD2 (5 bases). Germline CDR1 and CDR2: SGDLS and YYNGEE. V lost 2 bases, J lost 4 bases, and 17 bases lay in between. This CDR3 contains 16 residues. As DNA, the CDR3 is TGTGCCAGCAGCGTGCGCGGAAATGAGGGCGCAGATACGCAGTATTTT. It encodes CASSVRGNEGADTQYF.

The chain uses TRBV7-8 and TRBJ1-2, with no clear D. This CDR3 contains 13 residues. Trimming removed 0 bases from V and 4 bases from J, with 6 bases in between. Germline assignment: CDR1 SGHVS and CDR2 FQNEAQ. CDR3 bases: TGTGCCAGCAGCTTAGCGGAGGGCTATGGCTACACCTTC. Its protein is CASSLAEGYGYTF.

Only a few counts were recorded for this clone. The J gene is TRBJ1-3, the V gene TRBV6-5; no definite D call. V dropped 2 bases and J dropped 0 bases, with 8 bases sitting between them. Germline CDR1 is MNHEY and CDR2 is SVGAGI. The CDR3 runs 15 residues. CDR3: CASSYRSSSGNTIYF. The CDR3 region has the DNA TGTGCCAGCAGTTACCGGAGCAGCTCTGGAAACACCATATATTTT.

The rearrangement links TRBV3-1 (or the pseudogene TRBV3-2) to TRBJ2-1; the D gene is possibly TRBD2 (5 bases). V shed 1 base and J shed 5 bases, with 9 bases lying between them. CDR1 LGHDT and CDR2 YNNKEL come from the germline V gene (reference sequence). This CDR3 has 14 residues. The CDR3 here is CASSQVTGNNEQFF. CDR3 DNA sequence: TGTGCCAGCAGCCAAGTAACCGGGAACAATGAGCAGTTCTTC.

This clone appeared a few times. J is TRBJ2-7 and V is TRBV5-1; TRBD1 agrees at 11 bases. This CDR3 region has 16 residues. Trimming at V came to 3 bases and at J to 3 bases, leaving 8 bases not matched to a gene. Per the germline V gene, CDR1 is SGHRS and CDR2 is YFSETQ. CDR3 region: CASSSTVGTGGYEQYF. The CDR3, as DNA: TGCGCCAGCAGCTCCACGGTCGGGACAGGGGGCTACGAGCAGTACTTC.

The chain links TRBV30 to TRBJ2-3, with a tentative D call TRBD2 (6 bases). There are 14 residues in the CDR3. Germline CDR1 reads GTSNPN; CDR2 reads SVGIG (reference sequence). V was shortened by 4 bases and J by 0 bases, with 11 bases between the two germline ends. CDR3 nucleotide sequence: TGTGCCTGGACCCGGGAGCGTAGCACAGATACGCAGTATTTT. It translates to CAWTRERSTDTQYF.